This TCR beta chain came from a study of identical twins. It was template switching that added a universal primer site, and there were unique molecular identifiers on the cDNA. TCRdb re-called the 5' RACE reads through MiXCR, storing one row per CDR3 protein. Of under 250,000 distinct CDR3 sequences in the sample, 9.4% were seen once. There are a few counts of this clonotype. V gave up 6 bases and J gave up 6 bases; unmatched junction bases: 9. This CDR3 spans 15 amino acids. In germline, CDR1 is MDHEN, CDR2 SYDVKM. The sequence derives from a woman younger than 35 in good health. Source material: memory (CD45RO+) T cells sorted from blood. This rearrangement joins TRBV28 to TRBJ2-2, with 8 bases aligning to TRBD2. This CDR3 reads CASRLAGSRAGELFF. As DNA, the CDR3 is TGTGCCAGCAGATTAGCGGGGAGCCGGGCCGGGGAGCTGTTTTTT.